This TCR beta chain came from a study of graft-versus-host responses after intestinal transplantation. Study-level information: The study gave all recipients anti-thymocyte globulin induction, then tacrolimus and steroids for 2 to 3 years. Overall study results and limits: Early after transplant, HvG declines were associated with peak levels of circulating GvH clones. Investigators detected GvH clones in recipient marrow, with some emerging earlier in ileum or blood.

This clone appeared a few times. Plates contained around 200,000 CFSE-labeled responder cells and around 200,000 irradiated, violet-dye-labeled stimulator cells. Responder cells that were proliferating and CFSE-low, both CD3+CD4+ and CD3+CD8+, were sorted after the reaction. CDR3 size: 15 residues. Trimming took 1 base from V and 5 from J, leaving 14 bases between them. CDR1 SEHNR and CDR2 FQNEAQ come from the germline V gene (reference sequence). Sequencing was performed with immunoSEQ multiplex PCR; in TCRdb, only in-frame clones are kept and a portion is missing. The sample consists of 11,000 to 15,000 clones, less than 45% of them appearing once.

The V and J genes are TRBV7-9 and TRBJ1-1; the D gene is possibly TRBD1 (6 bases). This sequence was found in a human patient who received an intestinal transplant. The source was alloreactive CD8+ T cells from a mixed lymphocyte reaction culture, collected before intestinal transplant. Subset indicated: CFSE-low proliferating T cells sorted from roughly six-day pre-transplant mixed lymphocyte reaction (GvH or HvG direction). The CDR3 sequence: CASSLVRARGTEAFF. The DNA of the CDR3 is TGTGCCAGCAGCTTAGTTAGGGCAAGGGGGACTGAAGCTTTCTTT.